The 7 T cell receptor beta chains below come from one sample, sequenced in a study of blood T cell repertoires in COVID-19. Sequencing was performed with immunoSEQ multiplex PCR; in TCRdb, only in-frame clones are kept and a portion is missing. The sample consists of 200,000 to 300,000 clones, around 83% of them appearing once. Sequencing was performed on peripheral blood. The receptors come from a middle-aged man who had recovered from COVID-19.

CDR3 nucleotide sequence: TGTGCCAGCAGTGAATTCGGGGGTGAGGGCTACACCTTC. Translation: CASSEFGGEGYTF. J is TRBJ1-2 and V is TRBV2; D is possibly TRBD1 (5 bases). V lost 2 bases to trimming and J lost 8 bases, with 12 bases between them. CDR3 length equals 13 residues. Germline CDR1 SNHLY, CDR2 FYNNEI.

V gene TRBV4-1 combines with J gene TRBJ1-1; D is perhaps TRBD1 (5 bases). Trimming left V 1 base short and J 0 bases short, with 12 bases between. The CDR3 spans 16 residues. The germline V gene has CDR1 MGHRA and CDR2 YSYEKL. The CDR3 nucleotides are TGCGCCAGCAGCCAAGGACAGAACGGACTGAACACTGAAGCTTTCTTT. It specifies CASSQGQNGLNTEAFF.

CDR3 bases: TGTGCCAGCTCCCTTCTGCGGGTGGATACGCAGTATTTT. Translation: CASSLLRVDTQYF. This chain connects TRBV18 to TRBJ2-3, with D perhaps matching TRBD2 (5 bases). This CDR3 has 13 residues. Germline assignment: CDR1 KGHSH and CDR2 LQKENI. V gave up 6 bases and J gave up 6 bases, with 13 bases separating them.

This rearrangement joins TRBV6-5 to TRBJ1-2; TRBD1 matches at 10 bases. Losses at the gene ends were 5 bases for V and 8 bases for J; bases not matched to a gene: 8. This CDR3 contains 14 residues. Germline V CDR1 and CDR2: MNHEY, SVGAGI. The CDR3 is CASSHLGDRGGYTF. Here the CDR3 DNA reads TGTGCCAGCAGTCACTTAGGGGACAGGGGCGGCTACACCTTC.

CDR3 DNA: TGTGCCAGCAGCCCCTTGCAGGGAGGGTACAATGAGCAGTTCTTC. As protein: CASSPLQGGYNEQFF. This chain connects TRBV2 to TRBJ2-1; 7 positions agree with TRBD2. J lost 4 bases, V lost 6 bases, and 9 bases had no gene match. Germline V CDR1 and CDR2: SNHLY, FYNNEI. This CDR3 contains 15 residues.

This clone turned up a few times. CDR3 in amino acids: CASSLSFSRTDTQYF. The CDR3 nucleotides are TGTGCCAGCAGCTTATCTTTCTCCCGCACAGATACGCAGTATTTT. This sequence joins TRBV7-9 and TRBJ2-3; the D is unclear. The germline V gene has CDR1 SEHNR and CDR2 FQNEAQ (reference sequence). V gave up 2 bases and J gave up 1 base, with 10 bases separating them. This CDR3 contains 15 residues.

This clone was recorded a few times. The chain combines TRBV19 with TRBJ1-2; 9 nucleotides match TRBD1. V shed 9 bases, J shed 5 bases, and the junction held 13 bases outside the gene matches. The CDR3 sequence is 15 residues long. Germline V lookup: CDR1 LNHDA, CDR2 SQIVND (reference sequence). The CDR3 sequence is CASRKDAGTGYGYTF. CDR3 bases: TGTGCCAGCCGGAAGGACGCCGGGACAGGGTATGGCTACACCTTC. The variable domain in full, with the rest retrieved from reference TRBV19 and TRBJ1-2, is DGGITQSPKYLFRKEGQNVTLSCEQNLNHDAMYWYRQDPGQGLRLIYYSQIVNDFQKGDIAEGYSVSREKKESFPLTVTSAQKNPTAFYLCASRKDAGTGYGYTFGSGTRLTVV.